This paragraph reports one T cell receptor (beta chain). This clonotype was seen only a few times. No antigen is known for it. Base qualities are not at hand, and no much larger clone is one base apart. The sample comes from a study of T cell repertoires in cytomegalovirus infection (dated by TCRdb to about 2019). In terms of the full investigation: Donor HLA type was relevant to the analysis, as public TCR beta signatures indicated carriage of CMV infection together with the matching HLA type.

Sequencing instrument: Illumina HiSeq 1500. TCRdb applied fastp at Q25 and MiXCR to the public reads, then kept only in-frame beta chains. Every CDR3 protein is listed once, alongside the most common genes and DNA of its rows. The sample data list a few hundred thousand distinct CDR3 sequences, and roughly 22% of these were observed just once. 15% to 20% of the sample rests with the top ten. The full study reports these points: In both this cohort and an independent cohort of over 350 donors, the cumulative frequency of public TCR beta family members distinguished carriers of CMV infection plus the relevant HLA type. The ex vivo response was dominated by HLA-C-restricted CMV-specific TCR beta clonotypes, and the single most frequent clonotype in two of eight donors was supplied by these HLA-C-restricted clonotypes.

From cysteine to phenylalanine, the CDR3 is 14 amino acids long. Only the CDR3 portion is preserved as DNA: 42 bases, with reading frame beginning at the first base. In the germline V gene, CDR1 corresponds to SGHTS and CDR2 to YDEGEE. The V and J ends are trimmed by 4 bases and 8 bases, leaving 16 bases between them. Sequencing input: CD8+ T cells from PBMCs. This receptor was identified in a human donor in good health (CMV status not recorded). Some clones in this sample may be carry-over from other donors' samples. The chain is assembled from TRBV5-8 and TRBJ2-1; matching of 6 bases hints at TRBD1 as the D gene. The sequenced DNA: TGTGCCAGCAGCCCCGGACAGCTGATCGATGAGCAGTTCTTC. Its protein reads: CASSPGQLIDEQFF.